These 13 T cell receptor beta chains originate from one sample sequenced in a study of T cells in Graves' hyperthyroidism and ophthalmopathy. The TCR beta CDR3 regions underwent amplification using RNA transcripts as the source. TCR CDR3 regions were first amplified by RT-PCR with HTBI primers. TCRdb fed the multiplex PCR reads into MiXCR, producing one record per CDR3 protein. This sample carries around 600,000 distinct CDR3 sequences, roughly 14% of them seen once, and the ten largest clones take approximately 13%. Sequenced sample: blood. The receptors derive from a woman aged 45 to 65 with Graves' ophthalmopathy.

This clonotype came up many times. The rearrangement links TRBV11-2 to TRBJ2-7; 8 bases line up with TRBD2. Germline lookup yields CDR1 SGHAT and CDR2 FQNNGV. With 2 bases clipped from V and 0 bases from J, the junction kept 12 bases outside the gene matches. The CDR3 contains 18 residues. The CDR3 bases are TGTGCCAGCAGCTTAAGGTTACTAGCGGTCACAAGCTCCTACGAGCAGTACTTC. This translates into CASSLRLLAVTSSYEQYF. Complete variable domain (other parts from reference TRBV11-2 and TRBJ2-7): EAGVAQSPRYKIIEKRQSVAFWCNPISGHATLYWYQQILGQGPKLLIQFQNNGVVDDSQLPKDRFSAERLKGVDSTLKIQPAKLEDSAVYLCASSLRLLAVTSSYEQYFGPGTRLTVT.

For the CDR3, the DNA is TGTGCCAGCAGCTTGCTCGCAGGGAATCAGCCCCAGCATTTT. The encoded protein is CASSLLAGNQPQHF. The chain is built from TRBV7-9 and TRBJ1-5; a possible D gene is TRBD1 (5 bases). Trimming took 3 bases from V and 4 from J, leaving 10 bases between them. Germline V gives CDR1 SEHNR, CDR2 FQNEAQ (reference sequence). The CDR3 length is 14 residues.

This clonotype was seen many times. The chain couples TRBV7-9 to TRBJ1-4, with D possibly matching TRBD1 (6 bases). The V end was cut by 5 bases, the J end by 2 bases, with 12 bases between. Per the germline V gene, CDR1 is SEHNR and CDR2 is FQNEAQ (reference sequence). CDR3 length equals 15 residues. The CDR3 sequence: CASSQGTFTNEKLFF. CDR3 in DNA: TGTGCCAGCAGCCAGGGGACTTTCACTAATGAAAAACTGTTTTTT. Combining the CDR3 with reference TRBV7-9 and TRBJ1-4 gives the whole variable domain DTGVSQNPRHKITKRGQNVTFRCDPISEHNRLYWYRQTLGQGPEFLTYFQNEAQLEKSRLLSDRFSAERPKGSFSTLEIQRTEQGDSAMYLCASSQGTFTNEKLFFGSGTQLSVL.

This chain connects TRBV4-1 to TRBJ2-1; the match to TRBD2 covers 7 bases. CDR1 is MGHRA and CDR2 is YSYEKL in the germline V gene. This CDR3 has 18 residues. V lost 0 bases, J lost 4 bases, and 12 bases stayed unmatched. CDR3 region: CASSQDSPGTNGYNEQFF. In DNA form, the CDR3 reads TGCGCCAGCAGCCAAGATAGCCCCGGGACTAACGGATACAATGAGCAGTTCTTC.

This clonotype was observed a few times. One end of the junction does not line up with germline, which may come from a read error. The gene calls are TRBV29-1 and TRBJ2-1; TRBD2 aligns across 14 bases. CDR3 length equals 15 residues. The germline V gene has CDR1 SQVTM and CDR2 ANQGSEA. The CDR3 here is CGVGLAGGTYNEQFF. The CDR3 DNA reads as TGCGGCGTAGGACTAGCGGGAGGCACCTACAATGAGCAGTTCTTC.

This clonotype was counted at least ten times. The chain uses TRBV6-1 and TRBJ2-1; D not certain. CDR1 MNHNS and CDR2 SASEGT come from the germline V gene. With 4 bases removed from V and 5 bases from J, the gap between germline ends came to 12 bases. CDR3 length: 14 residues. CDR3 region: CASSVWVANNEQFF. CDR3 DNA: TGTGCCAGCAGTGTGTGGGTCGCGAACAATGAGCAGTTCTTC.

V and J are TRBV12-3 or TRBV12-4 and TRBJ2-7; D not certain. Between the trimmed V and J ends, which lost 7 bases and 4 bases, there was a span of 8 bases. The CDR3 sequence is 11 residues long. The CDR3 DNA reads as TGTGCCAGCATGAGAAAATACGAGCAGTACTTC. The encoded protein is CASMRKYEQYF.

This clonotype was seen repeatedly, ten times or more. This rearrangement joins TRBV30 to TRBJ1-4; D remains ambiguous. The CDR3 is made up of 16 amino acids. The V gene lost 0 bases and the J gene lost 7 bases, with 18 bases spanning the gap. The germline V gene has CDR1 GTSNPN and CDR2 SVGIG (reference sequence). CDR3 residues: CAWSVRVGGRGEKLFF. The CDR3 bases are TGTGCCTGGAGTGTACGTGTGGGAGGTCGAGGTGAAAAACTGTTTTTT.

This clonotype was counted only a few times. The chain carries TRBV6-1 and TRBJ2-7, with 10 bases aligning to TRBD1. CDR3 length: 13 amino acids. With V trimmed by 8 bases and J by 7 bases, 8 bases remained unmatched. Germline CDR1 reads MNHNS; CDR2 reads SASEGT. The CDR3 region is CASRDRGLKEQYF. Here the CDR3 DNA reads TGTGCCAGCCGCGACAGGGGGCTAAAAGAGCAGTACTTC.

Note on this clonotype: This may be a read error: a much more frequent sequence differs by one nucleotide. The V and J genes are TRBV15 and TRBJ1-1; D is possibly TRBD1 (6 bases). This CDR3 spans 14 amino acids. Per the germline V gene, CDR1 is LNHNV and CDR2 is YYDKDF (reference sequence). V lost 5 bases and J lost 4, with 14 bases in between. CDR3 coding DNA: TGTGCCACCAGCCGCAACAGGGAGAGCACTGAAGCTTTCTTT. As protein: CATSRNRESTEAFF.

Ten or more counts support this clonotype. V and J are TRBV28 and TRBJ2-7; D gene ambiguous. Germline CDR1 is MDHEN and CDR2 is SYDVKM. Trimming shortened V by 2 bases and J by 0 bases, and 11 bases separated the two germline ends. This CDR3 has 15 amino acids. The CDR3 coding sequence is TGTGCCAGCAGTTTAAGAACTTTTAGCTCCTACGAGCAGTACTTC. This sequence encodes CASSLRTFSSYEQYF.

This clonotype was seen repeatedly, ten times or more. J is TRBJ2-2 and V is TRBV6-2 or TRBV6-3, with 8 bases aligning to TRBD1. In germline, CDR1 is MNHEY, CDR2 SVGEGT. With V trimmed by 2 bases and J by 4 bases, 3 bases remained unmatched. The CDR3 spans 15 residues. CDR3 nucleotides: TGTGCCAGCAGTTACCCACAGGGGGTCACCGGGGAGCTGTTTTTT. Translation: CASSYPQGVTGELFF.

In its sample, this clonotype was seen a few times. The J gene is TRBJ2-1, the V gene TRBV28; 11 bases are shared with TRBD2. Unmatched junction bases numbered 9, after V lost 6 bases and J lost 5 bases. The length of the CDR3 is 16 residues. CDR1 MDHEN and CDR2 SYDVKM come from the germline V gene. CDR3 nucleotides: TGTGCCAGCAGCAATCTAGCGGGAGGAAACGACAATGAGCAGTTCTTC. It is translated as CASSNLAGGNDNEQFF.